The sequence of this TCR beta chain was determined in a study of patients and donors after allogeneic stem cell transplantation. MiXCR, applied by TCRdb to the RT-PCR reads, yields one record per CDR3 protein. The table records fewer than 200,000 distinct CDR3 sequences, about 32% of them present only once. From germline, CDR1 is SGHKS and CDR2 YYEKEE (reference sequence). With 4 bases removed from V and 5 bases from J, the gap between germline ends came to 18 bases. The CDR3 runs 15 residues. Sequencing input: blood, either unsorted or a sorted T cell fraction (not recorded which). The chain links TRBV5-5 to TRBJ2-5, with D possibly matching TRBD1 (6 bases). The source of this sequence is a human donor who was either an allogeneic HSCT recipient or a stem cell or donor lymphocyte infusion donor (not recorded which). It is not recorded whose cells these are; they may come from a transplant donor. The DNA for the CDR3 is TGTGCCAGCAGCACGAGAGGGGGACGGTGGGAGACCCAGTACTTC. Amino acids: CASSTRGGRWETQYF.